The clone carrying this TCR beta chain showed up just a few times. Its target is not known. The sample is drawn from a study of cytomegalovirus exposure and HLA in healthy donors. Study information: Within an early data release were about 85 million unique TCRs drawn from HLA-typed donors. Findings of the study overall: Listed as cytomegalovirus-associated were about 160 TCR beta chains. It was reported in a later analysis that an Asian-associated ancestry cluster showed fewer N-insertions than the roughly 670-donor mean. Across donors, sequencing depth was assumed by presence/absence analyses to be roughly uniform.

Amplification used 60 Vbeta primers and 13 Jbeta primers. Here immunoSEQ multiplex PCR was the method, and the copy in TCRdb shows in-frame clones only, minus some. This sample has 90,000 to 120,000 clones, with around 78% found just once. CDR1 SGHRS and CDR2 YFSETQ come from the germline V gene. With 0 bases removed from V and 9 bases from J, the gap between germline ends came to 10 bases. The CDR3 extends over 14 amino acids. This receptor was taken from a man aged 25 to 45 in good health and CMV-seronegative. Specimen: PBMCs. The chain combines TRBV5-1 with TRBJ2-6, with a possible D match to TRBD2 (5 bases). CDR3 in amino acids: CASSLDGEVNVLTF. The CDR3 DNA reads TGCGCCAGCAGCTTGGACGGGGAAGTCAACGTCCTGACTTTC. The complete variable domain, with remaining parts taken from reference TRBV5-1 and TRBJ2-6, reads KAGVTQTPRYLIKTRGQQVTLSCSPISGHRSVSWYQQTPGQGLQFLFEYFSETQRNKGNFPGRFSGRQFSNSRSEMNVSTLELGDSALYLCASSLDGEVNVLTFGAGSRLTVL.